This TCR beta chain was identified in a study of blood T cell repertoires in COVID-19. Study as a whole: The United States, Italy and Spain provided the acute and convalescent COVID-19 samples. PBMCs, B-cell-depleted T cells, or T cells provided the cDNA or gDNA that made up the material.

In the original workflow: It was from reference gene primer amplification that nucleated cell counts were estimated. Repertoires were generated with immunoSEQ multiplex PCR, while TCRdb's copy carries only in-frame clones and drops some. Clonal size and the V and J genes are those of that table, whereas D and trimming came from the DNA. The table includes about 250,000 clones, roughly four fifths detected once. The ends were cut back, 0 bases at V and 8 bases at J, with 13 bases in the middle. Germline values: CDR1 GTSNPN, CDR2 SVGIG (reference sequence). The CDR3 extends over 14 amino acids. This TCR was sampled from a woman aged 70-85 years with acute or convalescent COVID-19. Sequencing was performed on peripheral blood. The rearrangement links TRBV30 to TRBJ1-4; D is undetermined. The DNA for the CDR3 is TGTGCCTGGAGTGTCAACCGGGATGAAGAAAAACTGTTTTTT. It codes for CAWSVNRDEEKLFF.